This is a list of T cell receptor beta chains from one sample in a study of blood T cell repertoires in COVID-19. The data were produced by immunoSEQ multiplex PCR, yet TCRdb's version contains in-frame clones alone and is incomplete. The sample includes about 290,000 clones, around four fifths of them seen just once. Sequenced sample: peripheral blood. These receptors were collected from a woman between 50 and 59 years old with active or convalescent COVID-19. The CDR3 runs from the conserved cysteine through the conserved F or W. Size tells how often a clone was seen (once, few, many) or the class of an expanded clone, and some rows leave it out.

v_call: TRBV5-1; clone_size: .; cdr3_aa: CASSRDRVDSPLHF
v_call: TRBV30; clone_size: .; cdr3_aa: CAWSVGRANYGYTF
v_call: TRBV18; clone_size: .; cdr3_aa: CASSPSTGVFGELFF
v_call: TRBV10-3; clone_size: .; cdr3_aa: CAISESSRGNEKLFF
v_call: TRBV9; clone_size: .; cdr3_aa: CASSVGGLPNEQFF
v_call: TRBV2; clone_size: .; cdr3_aa: CASGQFLNTEAFF
v_call: TRBV2; clone_size: few; cdr3_aa: CASSQQQASSGNTIYF
v_call: TRBV12-5; clone_size: .; cdr3_aa: CASGPTRGLHYEQYF
v_call: TRBV2; clone_size: .; cdr3_aa: CASSIAQTDFNTEAFF
v_call: TRBV10-3; clone_size: .; cdr3_aa: CAISAHGLARETQYF
v_call: TRBV5-4; clone_size: .; cdr3_aa: CASSAGQTGTKGVGEQYF
v_call: TRBV19; clone_size: .; cdr3_aa: CASSKPGHLNTEAFF
v_call: TRBV30; clone_size: few; cdr3_aa: CAWSGTGTSGIYEQYF
v_call: TRBV11-2; clone_size: once; cdr3_aa: CASSVLSGRAAVTGELFF
v_call: TRBV5-1; clone_size: .; cdr3_aa: CASSLAGTIGNTIYF
v_call: TRBV7-9; clone_size: .; cdr3_aa: CASSDHGTPDNEQFF
v_call: TRBV3-1/TRBV3-2; clone_size: .; cdr3_aa: CASSRAWTVNTEAFF
v_call: TRBV5-1; clone_size: .; cdr3_aa: CASSPPSGGSEQFF
v_call: TRBV7-2; clone_size: .; cdr3_aa: CASSSAGRGDGYTF
v_call: TRBV24-1; clone_size: .; cdr3_aa: CATSDLDGTEWYTQYF
v_call: TRBV10-3; clone_size: .; cdr3_aa: CAISRQGESYNEQFF
v_call: TRBV18; clone_size: .; cdr3_aa: CASSADGRRNTIYF
v_call: TRBV11-2; clone_size: .; cdr3_aa: CASSPVRGRHEQFF
v_call: TRBV11-3; clone_size: many; cdr3_aa: CASSSRTADGYTF
v_call: TRBV27; clone_size: .; cdr3_aa: CASSLLPREGPEQYF
v_call: TRBV7-9; clone_size: once; cdr3_aa: CASSPSGRGYNEQFF
v_call: TRBV2; clone_size: .; cdr3_aa: CASRDDTGYGNSPLHF
v_call: TRBV19; clone_size: .; cdr3_aa: CASSIDRQDEKLFF
v_call: TRBV2; clone_size: .; cdr3_aa: CASLRDRTGELFF
v_call: TRBV7-7; clone_size: .; cdr3_aa: CASSLIANEQFF
v_call: TRBV5-4; clone_size: once; cdr3_aa: CASSPAHRARGGYTF
v_call: TRBV2; clone_size: .; cdr3_aa: CASRRSGFGNTEAFF
v_call: TRBV6-5; clone_size: .; cdr3_aa: CATRGEGSNTEAFF
v_call: TRBV29-1; clone_size: .; cdr3_aa: CSVVMAGQYEQYF
v_call: TRBV7-9; clone_size: .; cdr3_aa: CASFRQGGNTGELFF
v_call: TRBV5-6; clone_size: few; cdr3_aa: CASSPYTGTGEGNEQFF
v_call: TRBV28; clone_size: .; cdr3_aa: CASSTGGRWETQYF
v_call: TRBV9; clone_size: .; cdr3_aa: CASSTGTGLSNEKLFF
v_call: TRBV15; clone_size: .; cdr3_aa: CAASGTTNSPLHF
v_call: TRBV6-5; clone_size: once; cdr3_aa: CASIGGVNSPLHF
v_call: TRBV29-1; clone_size: .; cdr3_aa: CSVRQGDISGYTF
v_call: TRBV5-1; clone_size: .; cdr3_aa: CASSQDGKNEQYF
v_call: TRBV9; clone_size: .; cdr3_aa: CASSRRAGEDTEAFF
v_call: TRBV29-1; clone_size: .; cdr3_aa: CSADRGDTEAFF
v_call: TRBV14; clone_size: .; cdr3_aa: CATPTGSSYEQYF
v_call: TRBV5-1; clone_size: .; cdr3_aa: CASSFGEWTDTQYF
v_call: TRBV27; clone_size: .; cdr3_aa: CASSSYRSPESSYNSPLHF
v_call: TRBV7-6; clone_size: .; cdr3_aa: CASSPNWGRNQPQHF
v_call: TRBV2; clone_size: .; cdr3_aa: CASSEERQADTQYF
v_call: TRBV6-5; clone_size: .; cdr3_aa: CASPSGSGGNTIYF
v_call: TRBV10-1; clone_size: .; cdr3_aa: CASSDDHLATEAFF
v_call: TRBV6-1; clone_size: .; cdr3_aa: CASSEDQGTFSGYTF
v_call: TRBV7-9; clone_size: few; cdr3_aa: CASSNGWGGSHEQYF
v_call: TRBV20-1; clone_size: .; cdr3_aa: CSAVQRNEQFF